Detailed here is one TCR beta chain. Sequencing used immunoSEQ multiplex PCR; TCRdb keeps in-frame clones, though not all of them. The table includes some 52,000 clones, roughly 80% detected once. These data are taken from a study of PD-L1 blockade in urothelial cancer. Background on the study: Researchers looked at the blood 3 weeks (second dose) and 6 weeks after treatment began. Median blood clonality was around 0.08, with tens of thousands of unique TCRs.

This CDR3 region has 14 residues. Germline V gives CDR1 KGHSH, CDR2 LQKENI. Trimming took off 4 bases at V and 1 base at J, with 9 bases between the two ends. Sequenced material: PBMCs, taken around atezolizumab (anti-PD-L1) treatment. The chain uses TRBV18 and TRBJ2-3; possibly TRBD1 for D (5 bases). The sequence was obtained from a man aged 65 to 85 with urothelial cancer. CDR3 DNA sequence: TGTGCCAGCTCACTTTCGACAGGCACAGATACGCAGTATTTT. Translated, it gives CASSLSTGTDTQYF.